This T cell receptor (beta chain) was identified during a study of CD8 T cells in Susac syndrome (dated by TCRdb to between 2018 and 2021). Notes on the research overall: Repertoire sequencing was used to test whether CD8+ T cell activation and differentiation in Susac syndrome was antigen driven. Clonality of the CD8+ T cell repertoire was compared between eleven to twelve healthy donors, about 14 Susac syndrome patients and around 16 multiple sclerosis patients.

Reading from cysteine to phenylalanine, the CDR3 counts 14 amino acids. Only the CDR3 DNA is retained, 42 bases long and in frame from the first base. From a lookup of the germline V gene, CDR1 and CDR2 are MDHEN and SYDVKM. V is cut by 2 bases and J by 13 bases, and the space between the germline ends is 15 bases. This clonotype was detected once. Its antigen is currently not known. Per-nucleotide qualities are absent, and no much larger clonotype sits a single base away. Resting on one read, the evidence is weak. Peripheral blood CD8+ and CD4+ T cells from healthy donors, Susac syndrome patients and multiple sclerosis patients were profiled by high-throughput TCR beta sequencing. Treatment-naive patients with stable or active relapsing-remitting disease fulfilling revised McDonald criteria were used as multiple sclerosis controls. Bulk CD8+ and CD4+ T cells were purified magnetically by negative isolation, whereas CD8+ TEMRA cells were enriched by FACS. Blood was drawn into EDTA tubes, processed within 24 hours, and PBMCs were isolated by density gradient centrifugation. PBMCs destined for TCR sequencing were cryopreserved in liquid nitrogen and later thawed in a 37 °C water bath. The sorted or isolated CD4+, CD8+ and CD8+ TEMRA cells reached a purity of at least 90%.

What the work shows at the level of the full study, not this receptor alone: The study acknowledged that relatively few individuals were included in the TCR sequencing and HLA analysis.

RNA was extracted using the RNeasy kit, and about 0.5 to 1 ug of the RNA was reverse transcribed with random hexamers. The immunoSEQ multiplex PCR assay, covering 54 Vbeta and 13 Jbeta segments, was used to amplify TCR beta CDR3 regions. To correct PCR amplification bias, a synthetic template baseline was used for both primer optimization and computational correction. On the authors' methods: Reads were annotated to V, D and J genes according to IMGT and were analyzed with immunoSEQ Analyzer, with only productive sequences retained. To calculate clonality, Shannon entropy was normalized by log2 of the number of productive unique sequences and then subtracted from one. For each patient and control, public and private clones were evaluated within the 100 most prevalent clones. Susac-specific clones were defined as absent from healthy and MS cohorts, 1052 published viral clones and other ImmuneACCESS disease sequences. TCRdb handled the public reads itself, with Q25 trimming in fastp and clone calling in MiXCR, and kept productive beta chains. Each CDR3 protein appears once, grouped with its most common genes and DNA. These V and J calls rely on TCRdb rather than the paper's analysis. The sample contains some 300,000 distinct CDR3 sequences, about nine tenths of them found a single time. The top ten constitute 0.18% of the sample.

This clonotype was obtained from a human donor with multiple sclerosis. Sequences were obtained from CD8+ T cells from PBMCs. Recombination connected TRBV28 to TRBJ1-6, with TRBD1 perhaps the D gene, on 6 matching bases. The nucleotide sequence reads as follows: TGTGCCAGCAGTTTAGGAGGGGCGGGGGCGCCCCTCCACTTT. It translates as CASSLGGAGAPLHF.